Below, one T cell receptor beta chain is given with its context. It lacks a known antigen. Base qualities are not provided; no much larger clone lies one nucleotide away. Preparation of the library involved 5' RACE. For sequencing, an Illumina HiSeq 2500 was employed. A second PCR of roughly 7 to 12 cycles was performed with a sample-barcoded 5' primer and a J-beta primer mix. A unique molecular identifier was introduced onto each TCR beta cDNA molecule by a template-switch 5' adaptor carrying 12 random nucleotides. Each sample yielded at least 2.5 million CDR3-containing paired-end reads. All of the RNA was converted into first-strand cDNA using the Mint cDNA synthesis kit, with a TRBC-specific oligonucleotide serving as the primer. After uracil-DNA glycosylase treatment, a first 18-cycle PCR used universal primers M1SS and BC2_uni_R on all cDNA. The authors' pipeline ran thus. Each sample was normalized by randomly selecting 1 million high-quality reads, each carrying a distinct molecular identifier. Instead of being binned into consensus sequences, reads with shared molecular identifiers were discarded. MiTCR, with a Q25 quality threshold and the strictest error-elimination algorithm, was used for CDR3 identification, clonotype clustering and error correction. Lower-bound total TCR beta diversity was estimated with a nonparametric unseen species model using Euler transformation. In TCRdb, the public reads were trimmed at Q25 with fastp and aligned with MiXCR, with productive beta chains retained. Each CDR3 protein appears once, grouped with its most common genes and DNA. V and J calls and clone size were set by TCRdb, not the authors. The table for this sample lists some 1 million distinct CDR3 sequences; around 45% of them were counted only once. The ten largest clones represent approximately 19% of the sample.

The V and J ends are trimmed by 1 base and 5 bases, leaving 9 bases between them. The germline V gene (reference sequence) specifies LGHDT as CDR1 and YNNKEL as CDR2. The CDR3 numbers 14 residues from cysteine through phenylalanine. Just the 42-base CDR3 DNA is kept, in frame starting at base 1. This sample is drawn from a study of blood T cells in healthy people across ages (dated by TCRdb to between 2015 and 2016). Regarding the study in general: Template switching captured roughly one uniquely barcoded TCR beta cDNA molecule per two T cells in model experiments. The donors were split into four age groups: young (average around 17 years), middle-aged (around 40), aged (roughly 68) and long-lived (under 85). Donors of different ages were randomly distributed across sequencing lanes to avoid experimental bias. Using the same blood draw, the study looked at two additional independent replicas of 1 million unique cDNA reads for two donors, one aged 18 to 29 and the other aged 80 or older. Age-related changes in TCR beta repertoire diversity were measured in the study by deep sequencing normalized with unique cDNA molecular identifiers. On the study overall, not on this receptor specifically: Estimates of total diversity based on one million sequenced T cells were considered lower bounds and underestimates. Compared with the aged group, the long-lived group had more naive CD4+ T cells, fewer expanded clones and increased TCR diversity, suggesting age selection. Observed TCR beta diversity per million T cells fell roughly linearly with age, and a significant reduction was already apparent by age about 43. Because the CMV infection status of the donors was unknown, age-related changes in expanded clonotypes may potentially have been confounded. The percentage of naive T cells measured by flow cytometry correlated strongly with observed TCR beta diversity. Since profiling was done on bulk unsorted PBMCs, naive and antigen-experienced compartments could not be conclusively compared.

Donors were 39 systemically healthy Caucasian individuals from Russia aged roughly 6 to 100 years. About 10 milliliters of peripheral blood were collected from each donor into EDTA-treated Vacutainer tubes. Ficoll-Paque density-gradient centrifugation was used to isolate PBMCs, with at least 7 million per sample. Trizol reagent was used to extract total RNA from the PBMCs, yielding at least 6 micrograms per sample. Naive CD45RAhigh/CD27high T cell percentages were measured by flow cytometry on a PBMC aliquot from every donor. The origin of this receptor is a woman aged 60-75 years in good health. The rearrangement combines TRBV3-1 with TRBJ2-1; the best D guess is TRBD2, with 5 bases matching. Sequenced: blood. The CDR3: CASSQGERNNEQFF. The nucleotide sequence reads TGTGCCAGCAGCCAAGGGGAGAGGAACAATGAGCAGTTCTTC.